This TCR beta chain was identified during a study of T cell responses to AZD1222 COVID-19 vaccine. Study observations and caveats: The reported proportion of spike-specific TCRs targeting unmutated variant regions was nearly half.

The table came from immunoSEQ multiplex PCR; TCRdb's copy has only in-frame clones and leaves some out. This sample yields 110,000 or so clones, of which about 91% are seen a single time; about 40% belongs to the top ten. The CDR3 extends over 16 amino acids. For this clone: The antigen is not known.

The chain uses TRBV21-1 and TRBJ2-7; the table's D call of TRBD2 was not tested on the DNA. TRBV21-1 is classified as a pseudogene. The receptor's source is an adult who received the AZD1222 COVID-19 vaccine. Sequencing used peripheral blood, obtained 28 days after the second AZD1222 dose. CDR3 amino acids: CASSKGREVSSYEQYF. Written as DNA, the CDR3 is TGTGCCAGCAGCAAAGGTCGGGAGGTGAGCTCCTACGAGCAGTACTTC.